What follows are 27 T cell receptor beta chains derived from one specimen sequenced in a study of T cell repertoires in cytomegalovirus infection (dated by TCRdb to about 2019). Data came from an Illumina HiSeq 1500. In-frame beta chains were kept once TCRdb had trimmed the public reads at Q25 with fastp and called clones with MiXCR. Here each entry gathers all rows of one CDR3 protein and keeps the most common genes and DNA. The sample table records hundreds of thousands of distinct CDR3 sequences; 40% to 50% of these occur just once. The top ten hold about 41% of the sample. Their recognized antigens are unknown. The treatment or condition label of this sample denotes: in vitro stimulation with specific CMV peptide epitopes to enrich CMV-specific T cells. The input for sequencing was cultured PBMCs, taken from culture after CMV antigen stimulation. Every receptor here comes from a human donor in good health (CMV status not recorded). Some clones in this sample may be carry-over from other donors' samples.

This clonotype has more than one count but fewer than ten. The genes are TRBV6-1 and TRBJ2-7; a weak D match, TRBD2 (6 bases). The CDR3 consists of 13 residues. Looked up from germline, CDR1 is MNHNS and CDR2 is SASEGT. V was trimmed by 5 bases and J by 5 bases, leaving 13 bases between them. The CDR3, as DNA: TGTGCCAGCAGTTCCTGGCGCGGGGACGAGCAGTACTTC. Translating gives CASSSWRGDEQYF.

This chain connects TRBV29-1 to TRBJ1-4; weak D call: TRBD1 (5 bases). The CDR3 loop spans 12 amino acids. Trimming cost V 7 bases and J 2 bases, with 8 bases left between them. The V gene's germline CDR1 is SQVTM and CDR2 ANQGSEA. The CDR3: CSGRGTNEKLFF. CDR3 DNA sequence: TGCAGCGGAAGGGGTACTAATGAAAAACTGTTTTTT.

This clonotype showed up just a few times. The V gene is TRBV7-2, the J gene TRBJ2-1; D remains ambiguous. The V gene lost 1 base and the J gene lost 11 bases, with 9 bases spanning the gap. CDR1 and CDR2 from the germline V gene are SGHTA and FQGNSA. This CDR3 spans 12 amino acids. CDR3 loop: CASSLVLGKQFF. CDR3 in DNA: TGTGCCAGCAGCTTAGTCCTGGGGAAGCAGTTCTTC.

This clonotype showed up many times. The CDR3 here is CASSSRDRHYEQYF. CDR3 DNA: TGTGCCAGCAGCTCCAGAGACAGACACTACGAGCAGTACTTC. The rearrangement uses TRBV7-2 and TRBJ2-7, with a weak D call TRBD1 (5 bases). CDR3 length equals 14 residues. CDR1 SGHTA and CDR2 FQGNSA come from the germline V gene. The V end lost 4 bases, the J end lost 3 bases, and 13 bases lay between the germline ends.

This clonotype was seen only a few times. The chain links TRBV6-1 to TRBJ1-5, with D maybe TRBD1 (6 bases). The germline gives CDR1 MNHNS, CDR2 SASEGT. Trimming left V 2 bases short and J 2 bases short, with 10 bases between. This CDR3 spans 15 amino acids. CDR3: CASSEWGRGNQPQHF. The CDR3 region has the DNA TGTGCCAGCAGTGAATGGGGGCGCGGCAATCAGCCCCAGCATTTT.

V and J are TRBV29-1 and TRBJ2-5, with 7 nucleotides matching TRBD2. The CDR3 runs 14 residues. Germline V gene sequence: CDR1 SQVTM, CDR2 ANQGSEA. V lost 7 bases, J lost 5 bases, and 13 bases stayed unmatched. The CDR3 nucleotides are TGCAGCGGTTGGGACTACCGTGGGCCGGAGACCCAGTACTTC. This gives the protein CSGWDYRGPETQYF.

This clonotype was seen more than once but under ten times. This chain joins TRBV18 and TRBJ2-7, with a tentative D call TRBD1 (5 bases). Germline CDR1 and CDR2: KGHSH and LQKENI. Trimming removed 3 bases from V and 2 bases from J, with 11 bases in between. CDR3 length equals 14 residues. Written as DNA, the CDR3 is TGTGCCAGCTCACCCGACAGAGCCACCTACGAGCAGTACTTC. It yields the protein CASSPDRATYEQYF.

This clonotype showed up just a few times. The rearrangement joins TRBV6-6 to TRBJ2-7; D assignment may be TRBD1 or TRBD2 (5 bases each). Deletions cut 6 bases from V and 0 bases from J, with 21 bases between. This CDR3 has 17 residues. CDR1 and CDR2 from the germline V gene are MNHNY and SVGAGI (reference sequence). The CDR3 loop reads CASRNLPAWDPSYEQYF. CDR3 sequence (DNA): TGTGCCAGCAGGAACCTACCGGCGTGGGACCCCTCCTACGAGCAGTACTTC.

The V and J genes are TRBV14 and TRBJ1-1, with unresolved D. CDR1 is SGHDN and CDR2 is FVKESK in the germline V gene. Trimming removed 0 bases from V and 0 bases from J, with 8 bases in between. The CDR3 is 15 residues long. CDR3 region: CASSQEISVNTEAFF. As DNA, the CDR3 is TGTGCCAGCAGCCAAGAAATCTCGGTGAACACTGAAGCTTTCTTT.

This clonotype was observed a handful of times. The chain carries TRBV6-2 or TRBV6-3 and TRBJ2-4; D unresolved. The V end lost 5 bases, the J end lost 0 bases, and 2 bases lay between the germline ends. CDR1 is MNHEY, CDR2 SVGEGT, per germline. The CDR3 spans 12 residues. CDR3 residues: CASSEAKNIQYF. The CDR3 nucleotides read TGTGCCAGCAGTGAAGCCAAAAACATTCAGTACTTC.

V and J are TRBV27 and TRBJ2-7, with 7 positions matching TRBD1. Germline-derived CDR1 and CDR2 are MNHEY and SMNVEV (reference sequence). The CDR3 spans 14 residues. Trimming cost V 8 bases and J 7 bases; bases outside gene matches: 14. The CDR3 loop reads CASLATGQSFEQYF. The CDR3 DNA follows: TGTGCCAGCTTGGCCACGGGACAGTCCTTTGAGCAGTACTTC.

This clonotype was counted a few times. The chain links TRBV7-2 to TRBJ2-1, with D possibly TRBD2 on 5 matching bases. This CDR3 has 15 residues. Germline-derived CDR1 and CDR2 are SGHTA and FQGNSA. V lost 0 bases, J lost 8 bases, and 14 bases lay in between. CDR3 residues: CASSLAWAGSYEQFF. The DNA of the CDR3 is TGTGCCAGCAGCTTAGCGTGGGCGGGCTCGTATGAGCAGTTCTTC.

V and J are TRBV19 and TRBJ2-2; 8 nucleotides align to TRBD1. V lost 9 bases and J lost 7; bases outside the gene matches: 13. The germline V gene encodes CDR1 LNHDA and CDR2 SQIVND (reference sequence). The CDR3 covers 15 residues. The CDR3, as DNA: TGTGCCAGACTCGGGCCAGGGGGCGTCGGCGGGGAGCTGTTTTTT. Residues: CARLGPGGVGGELFF.

The chain combines TRBV9 with TRBJ2-2, with D possibly called TRBD1 or TRBD2 (6 bases each). V was trimmed by 4 bases and J by 6 bases, leaving 13 bases between them. Germline CDR1 and CDR2: SGDLS and YYNGEE. This CDR3 is built from 14 residues. DNA of the CDR3: TGTGCCAGCAGCCGGTTGGGGGGCCCCGGGGAGCTGTTTTTT. Its translation: CASSRLGGPGELFF.

The sample holds a few counts of this clonotype. The chain uses TRBV9 and TRBJ1-2, with TRBD1 identical over 7 bases. J gave up 7 bases and V 4 bases, and 10 bases lay outside the gene matches. The CDR3 sequence is 14 residues long. Germline-derived CDR1 and CDR2 are SGDLS and YYNGEE. The CDR3 DNA follows: TGTGCCAGCAGCCCCCGACAGGGAAGTACTGGCTACACCTTC. This sequence encodes CASSPRQGSTGYTF.

This clonotype came up a few times. J is TRBJ2-3 and V is TRBV7-2; TRBD1 or TRBD2 may be the D gene (5 bases each). The germline V gene encodes CDR1 SGHTA and CDR2 FQGNSA. Trimming shortened V by 2 bases and J by 4 bases, and 19 bases separated the two germline ends. The CDR3 length is 17 residues. CDR3 in DNA: TGTGCCAGCAGCTTAATACCACCCGGACTCAGGGCAGATACGCAGTATTTT. Translated, it gives CASSLIPPGLRADTQYF.

The gene calls are TRBV27 and TRBJ2-3, with 11 bases that match TRBD2. The CDR3 is 13 amino acids. CDR1 is MNHEY and CDR2 is SMNVEV in the germline V gene (reference sequence). With V trimmed by 10 bases and J by 2 bases, 2 bases remained unmatched. This CDR3 reads CATSGGTTDTQYF. The CDR3, as DNA: TGTGCCACTAGCGGGGGGACCACAGATACGCAGTATTTT.

The chain has TRBV10-3 and TRBJ1-4; the D is unclear. The CDR3 contains 14 residues. V was pared by 4 bases and J by 8 bases, with 14 bases between. CDR1 and CDR2 (germline): ENHRY, SYGVKD. The CDR3 region is CAISGSDSGEKLFF. CDR3 in DNA: TGTGCCATCAGTGGGTCTGACTCGGGGGAAAAACTGTTTTTT.

There are a few counts of this clonotype. V gene TRBV7-6 combines with J gene TRBJ2-2; 7 bases agree with TRBD2. Trimming removed 2 bases from V and 5 bases from J; junction bases left unmatched: 2. The CDR3 length is 14 residues. Germline-derived CDR1 and CDR2 are SGHVS and FNYEAQ. The CDR3 bases are TGTGCCAGCAGCTTATATAGCGGGACCGGGGAGCTGTTTTTT. As protein: CASSLYSGTGELFF.

This clonotype was detected only a few times. The chain employs TRBV7-2 and TRBJ2-2, with D unresolved. Trimming took off 6 bases at V and 8 bases at J, with 13 bases between the two ends. The germline V gene encodes CDR1 SGHTA and CDR2 FQGNSA. The CDR3 spans 13 residues. The CDR3 here is CASSSVVLGELFF. In DNA, the CDR3 is TGTGCCAGCAGTTCGGTCGTCTTGGGGGAGCTGTTTTTT.

The chain joins TRBV27 to TRBJ2-3, with 9 bases matching TRBD2. V lost 6 bases, J lost 2 bases, and 9 bases stayed unmatched. The CDR3 spans 16 residues. In germline, CDR1 is MNHEY, CDR2 SMNVEV (reference sequence). In DNA form, the CDR3 reads TGTGCCAGCAGGGTGCGACTAGCGGTTAACACAGATACGCAGTATTTT. Translating it yields CASRVRLAVNTDTQYF.

The sample holds a few counts of this clonotype. The V and J genes are TRBV28 and TRBJ1-2, with unresolved D. The germline V and J ends were trimmed by 10 bases and 3 bases, with 18 bases remaining between them. This CDR3 region has 14 residues. Germline V gene lookup returns CDR1 MDHEN and CDR2 SYDVKM. The CDR3 is CATHPMGVYYGYTF. The DNA for the CDR3 is TGTGCCACCCACCCCATGGGCGTCTACTATGGCTACACCTTC.

This chain uses TRBV6-8 with TRBJ2-5, with 9 bases aligning to TRBD1. The J segment lost 5 bases and the V segment lost 7 bases, leaving 5 bases of the junction unmatched. The CDR3 runs 13 residues. Germline V gene data show CDR1 as MNHGY and CDR2 as SAAAGT. The CDR3 region is CASMGQGRETQYF. In DNA, the CDR3 is TGTGCCAGCATGGGACAGGGCAGGGAGACCCAGTACTTC.

The chain carries TRBV7-2 and TRBJ2-1; tentative D call: TRBD1 (6 bases). V shed 4 bases and J shed 2 bases, with 12 bases lying between them. Germline assignment: CDR1 SGHTA and CDR2 FQGNSA. The CDR3 consists of 15 residues. The DNA of the CDR3 is TGTGCCAGCAGCTCCCAGGGGTTTACCTACAATGAGCAGTTCTTC. Its protein product is CASSSQGFTYNEQFF.

This chain joins TRBV11-3 and TRBJ2-7; D is uncertain. Looked up from germline, CDR1 is SGHNT and CDR2 is YENEEA. This CDR3 is built from 12 residues. V was trimmed by 11 bases and J by 5 bases, leaving 16 bases between them. CDR3 protein: CASGTNSHEQYF. In DNA, the CDR3 is TGTGCCTCGGGTACCAACAGCCACGAGCAGTACTTC.

The chain has TRBV5-4 and TRBJ2-3; TRBD2 matches at 7 bases. V trimming: 3 bases; J trimming: 0 bases; junction bases outside the gene matches: 7. Germline V CDR1 and CDR2: SGHNT, YYREEE (reference sequence). CDR3 length equals 16 residues. CDR3 loop: CASSSRLAASTDTQYF. The CDR3 region has the DNA TGTGCCAGCAGCTCGCGACTAGCAGCTAGCACAGATACGCAGTATTTT. The complete variable domain, with remaining parts taken from reference TRBV5-4 and TRBJ2-3, reads ETGVTQSPTHLIKTRGQQVTLRCSSQSGHNTVSWYQQALGQGPQFIFQYYREEENGRGNFPPRFSGLQFPNYSSELNVNALELDDSALYLCASSSRLAASTDTQYFGPGTRLTVL.

This clonotype was counted only a few times. The genes are TRBV11-2 and TRBJ2-3, with 10 bases aligning to TRBD2. The V segment lost 6 bases and the J segment 2 bases; nucleotides outside the gene matches: 8. Germline V gene lookup returns CDR1 SGHAT and CDR2 FQNNGV. This CDR3 contains 16 residues. CDR3 nucleotides: TGTGCCAGCAGACCGATAGCGGGGGGAACCACAGATACGCAGTATTTT. Protein sequence: CASRPIAGGTTDTQYF.